The clone carrying this T cell receptor (beta chain) was counted between two and nine times. The source of the sample is a study of T-cell reconstitution after alpha-beta-depleted transplantation in children. Unique molecular identifiers were incorporated into the prepared TCRbeta library. MiXCR was run by TCRdb on the PCR reads, yielding one entry per CDR3 protein. This sample has about 1,000,000 distinct CDR3 sequences, with roughly 29% found just once. Germline assignment: CDR1 LNHDA and CDR2 SQIVND (reference sequence). This CDR3 contains 15 residues. V gave up 4 bases and J gave up 2 bases; unmatched junction bases: 8.

The sample in question was PBMCs, mostly from graft donor cells, obtained 360 days after TCRalphabeta/CD19-depleted stem cell transplant. The receptor was derived from a boy under two years old who had a stem cell transplant for SCID, so the T cells may come from the graft donor. The rearrangement uses TRBV19 and TRBJ2-7, with 7 bases lining up with TRBD1. The CDR3 sequence is CASSTRDRATYEQYF. CDR3 nucleotides: TGTGCCAGTAGTACCCGGGACAGAGCCACCTACGAGCAGTACTTC.